This T cell receptor (beta chain) is drawn from a study of blood T cell repertoires in COVID-19. During active infection, Seattle patients enrolled and were then monitored through disease. Original analysis: Amplification from reference gene primers served as the basis for estimated nucleated cell counts. Assay: immunoSEQ multiplex PCR; the TCRdb copy retains only in-frame clones and omits some. From that table come the V and J calls and clone size; the DNA was used to work out D and trimming. The repertoire includes around 80,000 clones, around 80% of them detected once, and around 13% sits in the top ten. CDR3 length: 14 residues. V lost 4 bases to trimming and J lost 5 bases, with 14 bases between them. Germline CDR1 and CDR2: MNHEY and SVGAGI.

The TCR was taken from a man aged 45-65 years with COVID-19, enrolled during active disease. The chain is built from TRBV6-5 and TRBJ2-5; a possible D gene is TRBD1 (6 bases). Source material: peripheral blood. The CDR3 sequence is CASSSSGQSETQYF. CDR3 DNA sequence: TGTGCCAGCAGTTCATCCGGACAGTCCGAGACCCAGTACTTC.